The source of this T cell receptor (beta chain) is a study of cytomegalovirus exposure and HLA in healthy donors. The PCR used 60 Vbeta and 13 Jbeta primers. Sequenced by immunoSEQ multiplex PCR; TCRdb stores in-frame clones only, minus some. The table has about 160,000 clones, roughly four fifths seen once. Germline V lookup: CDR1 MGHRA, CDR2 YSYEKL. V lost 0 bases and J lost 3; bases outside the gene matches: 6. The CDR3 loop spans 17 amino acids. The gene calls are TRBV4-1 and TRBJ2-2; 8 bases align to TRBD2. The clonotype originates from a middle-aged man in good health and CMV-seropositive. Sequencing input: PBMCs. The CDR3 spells CASSQDASGPYTGELFF. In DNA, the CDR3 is TGCGCCAGCAGCCAAGATGCTAGCGGGCCTTACACCGGGGAGCTGTTTTTT.